The 4 T cell receptor beta chains below were found in one sample sequenced in a study of early T cells in non-severe SARS-CoV-2 infection. Each CDR3 protein is one row after TCRdb ran MiXCR on the 5' RACE reads. The sample lists about 83,000 distinct CDR3 sequences; 9% to 15% were seen once. Sequencing was done on a sample of whole blood. These receptors all stem from an adult who was a healthcare worker with PCR-confirmed SARS-CoV-2 infection or an uninfected control (not recorded which).

Many counts were recorded for this clonotype. The rearrangement uses TRBV24-1 and TRBJ1-1; D call uncertain. Germline CDR1 KGHDR, CDR2 SFDVKD. Trimming removed 1 base from V and 6 bases from J, with 23 bases in between. This CDR3 has 18 amino acids. The CDR3 region has the DNA TGTGCCACCAGTGATTTAGGGTCGACGGTAACTACTAGCGCTGAAGCTTTCTTT. Translating gives CATSDLGSTVTTSAEAFF.

This clonotype has just a few counts. The CDR3 here is CASSVSGYSYEQYF. For the CDR3, the DNA is TGTGCCAGCAGCGTTTCCGGTTATTCCTACGAGCAGTACTTC. The chain has TRBV9 and TRBJ2-7; D call uncertain. Germline V gene data show CDR1 as SGDLS and CDR2 as YYNGEE. The V end lost 2 bases, the J end lost 1 base, and 10 bases lay between the germline ends. The CDR3 loop spans 14 amino acids.

This clonotype was detected ten times or more. This CDR3 is CASSSSRGRGTQYF. CDR3 DNA: TGTGCCAGCAGCTCTTCAAGGGGACGTGGGACCCAGTACTTC. The rearrangement links TRBV7-8 to TRBJ2-5, with D perhaps matching TRBD1 or TRBD2 (5 bases each). Trimming stripped 4 bases from V and 7 bases from J, with 16 bases between. CDR1 and CDR2 from the germline V gene are SGHVS and FQNEAQ. There are 14 residues in the CDR3.

This clonotype has a handful of counts. The chain carries TRBV10-3 and TRBJ2-7; a weak D match, TRBD1 (5 bases). V shed 1 base and J shed 1 base, with 8 bases lying between them. CDR1 and CDR2 from the germline V gene are ENHRY and SYGVKD. CDR3 length: 14 residues. The CDR3 DNA reads TGTGCCATCAGTGAGTTAGACAGATCCTACGAGCAGTACTTC. Translation: CAISELDRSYEQYF.